This TCR beta chain was identified in a study of blood T cell repertoires in COVID-19. On the study more broadly: The United States, Italy and Spain were the sources of the acute and convalescent COVID-19 samples. PBMCs, B-cell-depleted T cells, or T cells provided the cDNA or gDNA that made up the material.

Original processing methods: From reference gene primer amplification, estimates of nucleated cell counts were derived. The repertoire was sequenced with immunoSEQ multiplex PCR; TCRdb's copy has only in-frame clones and lacks some. The V and J calls and clone size come from that table; D and trimming were worked out from the DNA. The sample yields more than 200,000 clones, roughly three quarters seen once. This receptor was identified in a woman aged 40 to 50 with active or convalescent COVID-19. Sequencing used peripheral blood.

The CDR3 protein is CASSRRGKDYGYTF. CDR3 nucleotide sequence: TGTGCCAGCAGTCGCAGGGGCAAGGACTATGGCTACACCTTC. The chain combines TRBV6-5 with TRBJ1-2; a possible D gene is TRBD1 (6 bases). V lost 5 bases to trimming and J lost 3 bases, with 13 bases between them. The CDR3 is made up of 14 amino acids. CDR1 is MNHEY, CDR2 SVGAGI, per germline.